A selection of T cell receptor beta chains follows, all from one sample in a study of technical replicates of blood from a few donors. Sequencing used immunoSEQ multiplex PCR; TCRdb keeps in-frame clones, though not all of them. The repertoire consists of 65,000 to 85,000 clones, with roughly 98% occurring once and the leading ten covering approximately 0.15%. Specimen: T cells isolated from PBMCs. These receptors all come from a human donor in good health. CDR3s include the opening cysteine and the closing phenylalanine or tryptophan. D genes are given only for firm matches. Size values are once, few and many counts, or a class for expanded clones, and some rows have none.

abundance: .; d_gene: .; j_gene: TRBJ1-1; v_gene: TRBV15; CDR3nt: TGTGCCACCAGCAGAGATCCTGGCGGGGGATCGAACACTGAAGCTTTCTTT; CDR3aa: CATSRDPGGGSNTEAFF
abundance: .; d_gene: TRBD1; j_gene: TRBJ2-7; v_gene: TRBV18; CDR3nt: TGTGCCAGCTCACCACGGGACAGGGGTAGAAGCGAGCAGTACTTC; CDR3aa: CASSPRDRGRSEQYF
abundance: .; d_gene: .; j_gene: TRBJ2-2; v_gene: TRBV2; CDR3nt: TGTGCCAGCAGTGAGGATGAGGCCGGGGAGCTGTTTTTT; CDR3aa: CASSEDEAGELFF
abundance: .; d_gene: TRBD1; j_gene: TRBJ1-3; v_gene: TRBV27; CDR3nt: TGTGCCAGCAGTTTTAACAGGGGTTCGGGAAACACCATATATTTT; CDR3aa: CASSFNRGSGNTIYF
abundance: .; d_gene: .; j_gene: TRBJ2-3; v_gene: TRBV11-3; CDR3nt: TGTGCCAGCAGCTTAGGGCGGGACGGGGATACGCAGTATTTT; CDR3aa: CASSLGRDGDTQYF
abundance: .; d_gene: .; j_gene: TRBJ2-7; v_gene: TRBV30; CDR3nt: TGTGCCTGGGGGGAGTTCGACGAGCAGTACTTC; CDR3aa: CAWGEFDEQYF
abundance: .; d_gene: .; j_gene: TRBJ1-5; v_gene: TRBV28; CDR3nt: TGTGCCAGCAGTTTATTGACGGGGGGCAATCAGCCCCAGCATTTT; CDR3aa: CASSLLTGGNQPQHF
abundance: .; d_gene: .; j_gene: TRBJ2-3; v_gene: TRBV13; CDR3nt: TGTGCCAGCAGCTTAGCAGCGGGTTTCTCTCCTACTAGCACAGATACGCAGTATTTT; CDR3aa: CASSLAAGFSPTSTDTQYF
abundance: few; d_gene: TRBD2; j_gene: TRBJ2-2; v_gene: TRBV15; CDR3nt: TGTGCCACCAGCAGAGTAGCGGGAGGGCCCGGGGAGCTGTTTTTT; CDR3aa: CATSRVAGGPGELFF
abundance: once; d_gene: .; j_gene: TRBJ1-2; v_gene: TRBV28; CDR3nt: TGTGCCAGCAGTTCGGGGGGCTACACCTTC; CDR3aa: CASSSGGYTF
abundance: .; d_gene: TRBD1; j_gene: TRBJ2-7; v_gene: TRBV4-1; CDR3nt: TGCGCCAGCAGCCAAGTAGCAGGGGGCGCACCGAAAAACTACGAGCAGTACTTC; CDR3aa: CASSQVAGGAPKNYEQYF
abundance: .; d_gene: TRBD2; j_gene: TRBJ2-5; v_gene: TRBV27; CDR3nt: TGTGCCAGCAGTCCAGGGACTAGCGGGAGGACTTTTGAGACCCAGTACTTC; CDR3aa: CASSPGTSGRTFETQYF
abundance: .; d_gene: TRBD2; j_gene: TRBJ2-5; v_gene: TRBV15; CDR3nt: TGTGCCACCAGCAGAGGGTCTAGCGGACAAGAGACCCAGTACTTC; CDR3aa: CATSRGSSGQETQYF
abundance: .; d_gene: .; j_gene: TRBJ1-3; v_gene: TRBV28; CDR3nt: TGTGCCAGCAGTTTCGCAATGCGGGGAAGTGGAAACACCATATATTTT; CDR3aa: CASSFAMRGSGNTIYF
abundance: once; d_gene: .; j_gene: TRBJ1-1; v_gene: TRBV9; CDR3nt: TGTGCCAGCAGCGCCTATTGGGACTCGAACACTGAAGCTTTCTTT; CDR3aa: CASSAYWDSNTEAFF
abundance: .; d_gene: TRBD2; j_gene: TRBJ2-1; v_gene: TRBV4-1; CDR3nt: TGCGCCAGCAGCACTACGCTAGCGGAGGGGTCCTACAATGAGCAGTTCTTC; CDR3aa: CASSTTLAEGSYNEQFF
abundance: .; d_gene: .; j_gene: TRBJ1-1; v_gene: TRBV11-2; CDR3nt: TGTGCCAGCACCCCCTTTTCGGTGCTTTCGGGGAAGGCGAACACTGAAGCTTTCTTT; CDR3aa: CASTPFSVLSGKANTEAFF
abundance: .; d_gene: .; j_gene: TRBJ1-4; v_gene: TRBV28; CDR3nt: TGTGCCAGCAGTTCGTCCAGGGTTGGTGGTGAAAAACTGTTTTTT; CDR3aa: CASSSSRVGGEKLFF
abundance: .; d_gene: .; j_gene: TRBJ2-7; v_gene: TRBV28; CDR3nt: TGTGCCAGCACCCTTCCCGGTCACCCCTACGAGCAGTACTTC; CDR3aa: CASTLPGHPYEQYF
abundance: .; d_gene: .; j_gene: TRBJ2-7; v_gene: TRBV6-5; CDR3nt: TGTGCCAGCAGTTACTCTAGTCGTCGGGAGTACGAGCAGTACTTC; CDR3aa: CASSYSSRREYEQYF
abundance: .; d_gene: .; j_gene: TRBJ2-7; v_gene: TRBV4-1; CDR3nt: TGCGCCAGCAGCGAACAGGGCTACGAGCAGTACTTC; CDR3aa: CASSEQGYEQYF
abundance: .; d_gene: .; j_gene: TRBJ2-5; v_gene: TRBV4-2; CDR3nt: TGTGCCAGCAGCCAAGGGCGCTTCGCGGGGTGGATCGACTTC; CDR3aa: CASSQGRFAGWIDF
abundance: .; d_gene: TRBD1; j_gene: TRBJ1-4; v_gene: TRBV7-9; CDR3nt: TGTGCCAGCAGCTTGGCAGGGGGTAATGAAAAACTGTTTTTT; CDR3aa: CASSLAGGNEKLFF
abundance: .; d_gene: TRBD1; j_gene: TRBJ1-2; v_gene: TRBV4-2; CDR3nt: TGTGCCGGCAGCCAAGATTGGCAGGGGGTGGTGGAAGGCTACACCTTC; CDR3aa: CAGSQDWQGVVEGYTF
abundance: once; d_gene: .; j_gene: TRBJ2-1; v_gene: TRBV10-2; CDR3nt: TGCGCCAGCAGTGAGAATGTGGGAGCTGGGCAGTTCTTC; CDR3aa: CASSENVGAGQFF
abundance: .; d_gene: TRBD2; j_gene: TRBJ2-3; v_gene: TRBV5-1; CDR3nt: TGCGCCAGCAGCCGGACTAGCGGGATTGGTGGTACGCAGTATTTT; CDR3aa: CASSRTSGIGGTQYF
abundance: few; d_gene: .; j_gene: TRBJ1-5; v_gene: TRBV19; CDR3nt: TGTGCCAGTAGTCAAGGACTCAGTCAGCCCCAGCATTTT; CDR3aa: CASSQGLSQPQHF
abundance: .; d_gene: .; j_gene: TRBJ1-2; v_gene: TRBV15; CDR3nt: TGTGCCACCAGCAGAGGAGCGGGATCTACTAACTATGGCTACACCTTC; CDR3aa: CATSRGAGSTNYGYTF
abundance: .; d_gene: .; j_gene: TRBJ1-5; v_gene: TRBV7-2; CDR3nt: TGTGCCAGCAGCTTAGCGCAAGGGGCCCTACGTCAGCCCCAGCATTTT; CDR3aa: CASSLAQGALRQPQHF
abundance: .; d_gene: TRBD1; j_gene: TRBJ1-5; v_gene: TRBV2; CDR3nt: TGTGCCAGCAGTGAATTAACGGACAGGGGGCAGCCCCAGCATTTT; CDR3aa: CASSELTDRGQPQHF
abundance: .; d_gene: .; j_gene: TRBJ1-5; v_gene: TRBV12-5; CDR3nt: TGTGCTAGTGGTTTAGAAACAGGGTCCTTTTTCAGGTCCCAGCATTTT; CDR3aa: CASGLETGSFFRSQHF
abundance: .; d_gene: TRBD2; j_gene: TRBJ2-7; v_gene: TRBV5-4; CDR3nt: TGTGCCAGCAGCTTGAGGGGACTAGCCCACGAGCAGTACTTC; CDR3aa: CASSLRGLAHEQYF
abundance: once; d_gene: .; j_gene: TRBJ2-1; v_gene: TRBV4-1; CDR3nt: TGCGCCAGCAGCGAGTCGTATGGTGAGCAGTTCTTC; CDR3aa: CASSESYGEQFF
abundance: .; d_gene: .; j_gene: TRBJ1-2; v_gene: TRBV2; CDR3nt: TGTGCCAGCGACAAGGACACAAACTATGGCTACACCTTC; CDR3aa: CASDKDTNYGYTF
abundance: .; d_gene: .; j_gene: TRBJ1-1; v_gene: TRBV18; CDR3nt: TGTGCCAGCTCACCAATAGGCGCGGGCACTGAAGCTTTCTTT; CDR3aa: CASSPIGAGTEAFF
abundance: .; d_gene: .; j_gene: TRBJ2-7; v_gene: TRBV19; CDR3nt: TGTGCCAGTAGTATCCTTCTGTCAGGGGGGTACGAGCAGTACTTC; CDR3aa: CASSILLSGGYEQYF
abundance: .; d_gene: .; j_gene: TRBJ2-5; v_gene: TRBV5-1; CDR3nt: TGCGCCAGCAGCCCCCGGACAGCCCAAGAGACCCAGTACTTC; CDR3aa: CASSPRTAQETQYF
abundance: .; d_gene: .; j_gene: TRBJ2-3; v_gene: TRBV19; CDR3nt: TGTGCCAGCCGGGATGGGTTAGGGACAGATACGCAGTATTTT; CDR3aa: CASRDGLGTDTQYF
abundance: .; d_gene: .; j_gene: TRBJ1-6; v_gene: TRBV19; CDR3nt: TGTGCCAGTAGTTCAGAGGCGGGCACGGTTAATTCACCCCTCCACTTT; CDR3aa: CASSSEAGTVNSPLHF
abundance: .; d_gene: .; j_gene: TRBJ1-1; v_gene: TRBV21-1; CDR3nt: TGTGCCAGCAGCAACTGGAACACTGAAGCTTTCTTT; CDR3aa: CASSNWNTEAFF
abundance: .; d_gene: TRBD1; j_gene: TRBJ2-7; v_gene: TRBV27; CDR3nt: TGTGCCAGCAGTTTTTACAGGGGATCTTACGAGCAGTACTTC; CDR3aa: CASSFYRGSYEQYF
abundance: .; d_gene: .; j_gene: TRBJ1-1; v_gene: TRBV19; CDR3nt: TGTGCCAGTAGAGCAAACACTGAAGCTTTCTTT; CDR3aa: CASRANTEAFF
abundance: .; d_gene: .; j_gene: TRBJ1-2; v_gene: TRBV9; CDR3nt: TGTGCCAGCAGCGTAGGGGACATCTCCTATGGCTACACCTTC; CDR3aa: CASSVGDISYGYTF
abundance: .; d_gene: TRBD2; j_gene: TRBJ2-3; v_gene: TRBV6-1; CDR3nt: TGTGCCAGCAGTGAGGTTAGCGGGGAGGGCACAGATACGCAGTATTTT; CDR3aa: CASSEVSGEGTDTQYF
abundance: .; d_gene: TRBD2; j_gene: TRBJ2-5; v_gene: TRBV5-6; CDR3nt: TGTGCCAGCAGCTCAACGGGACTAGCGGGAGTTTTAGAGACCCAGTACTTC; CDR3aa: CASSSTGLAGVLETQYF
abundance: .; d_gene: .; j_gene: TRBJ1-4; v_gene: TRBV7-2; CDR3nt: TGTGCCAGCAGCGACGTCAGGGGTCTGGGTAAACTGTTTTTT; CDR3aa: CASSDVRGLGKLFF
abundance: .; d_gene: TRBD1; j_gene: TRBJ2-1; v_gene: TRBV7-9; CDR3nt: TGTGCCAGCATTCAAGGACAGGGGTTTTTCAATGAGCAGTTCTTC; CDR3aa: CASIQGQGFFNEQFF
abundance: .; d_gene: TRBD1; j_gene: TRBJ2-5; v_gene: TRBV27; CDR3nt: TGTGCCAGCAGTTCGGCGCTTAAGGGACAGGGTTTTAGGGAGGAAGAGACCCAGTACTTC; CDR3aa: CASSSALKGQGFREEETQYF
abundance: .; d_gene: TRBD1; j_gene: TRBJ2-7; v_gene: TRBV27; CDR3nt: TGTGCCAGCAGTTTCTACAGGGGCTACGAGCAGTACTTC; CDR3aa: CASSFYRGYEQYF
abundance: .; d_gene: TRBD1; j_gene: TRBJ2-3; v_gene: TRBV6-1; CDR3nt: TGTGCCAGCAGTGGCGGAACGCCGGGACAGCCGCAGTATTTT; CDR3aa: CASSGGTPGQPQYF
abundance: many; d_gene: .; j_gene: TRBJ2-7; v_gene: TRBV5-6; CDR3nt: TGTGCCAGCAGCTTGAGCGGTACCTACGAGCAGTACTTC; CDR3aa: CASSLSGTYEQYF
abundance: .; d_gene: .; j_gene: TRBJ1-1; v_gene: TRBV5-1; CDR3nt: TGCGCCAGCAGCTTTACAGGGACTGAAGCTTTCTTT; CDR3aa: CASSFTGTEAFF
abundance: .; d_gene: .; j_gene: TRBJ2-1; v_gene: TRBV5-1; CDR3nt: TGCGCCAGCAGCTTGGCCTTCGCAGACAATGAGCAGTTCTTC; CDR3aa: CASSLAFADNEQFF
abundance: .; d_gene: .; j_gene: TRBJ2-1; v_gene: TRBV10-1; CDR3nt: TGCGCCAGCAGTGAGTTGTGGGAAGGTAGGGGCAATGAGCAGTTCTTC; CDR3aa: CASSELWEGRGNEQFF
abundance: .; d_gene: .; j_gene: TRBJ2-7; v_gene: TRBV29-1; CDR3nt: TGCAGCGTTGAGAGACAGGAGCCCTACGAGCAGTACTTC; CDR3aa: CSVERQEPYEQYF
abundance: .; d_gene: .; j_gene: TRBJ2-1; v_gene: TRBV7-2; CDR3nt: TGTGCCAGCAGCTTAGGCAAAATGGAGGATCGCTCCTACAATGAGCAGTTCTTC; CDR3aa: CASSLGKMEDRSYNEQFF